What follows is one T cell receptor (beta chain) and its context. This record belongs to a study of T cell responses to AZD1222 COVID-19 vaccine. The V end lost 2 bases, the J end lost 5 bases, and 13 bases lay between the germline ends. This CDR3 has 15 amino acids. Germline loops: CDR1 KGHSH, CDR2 LQKENI. Assay: immunoSEQ multiplex PCR; the TCRdb copy retains only in-frame clones and omits some. The table includes around 190,000 clones, about 90% detected once. This sample comprised peripheral blood, obtained on day 0 of AZD1222 vaccination. The rearrangement links TRBV18 to TRBJ2-1; D possibly corresponds to TRBD2 (5 bases). The origin of this receptor is an adult in good health. DNA of the CDR3: TGTGCCAGCTCACCAACGCGAGGGCCTAACAATGAGCAGTTCTTC. The encoded protein is CASSPTRGPNNEQFF.